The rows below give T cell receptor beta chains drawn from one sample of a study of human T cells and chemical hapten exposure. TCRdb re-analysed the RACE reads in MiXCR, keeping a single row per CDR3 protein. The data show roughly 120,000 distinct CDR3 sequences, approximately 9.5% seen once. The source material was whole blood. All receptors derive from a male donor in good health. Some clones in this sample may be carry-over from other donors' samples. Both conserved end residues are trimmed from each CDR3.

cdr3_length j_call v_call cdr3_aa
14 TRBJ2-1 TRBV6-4 ASSDRPASGLSEQF
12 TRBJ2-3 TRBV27 ASSLMVGTDTQY
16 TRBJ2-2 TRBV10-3 AISESTSSGRDTGELF
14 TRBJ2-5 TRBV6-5 ASSRSGRMYQETQY
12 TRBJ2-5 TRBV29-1 SVEKVGDGETQY
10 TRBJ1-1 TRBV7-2 ASSLQGGEAF
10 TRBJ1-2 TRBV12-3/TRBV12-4 ASSLVLYGYT
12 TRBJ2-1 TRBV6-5 ATSDRGSYNEQF
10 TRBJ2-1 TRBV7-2 ASSKVGGEQF
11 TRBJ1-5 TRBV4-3 ASSQDKAQPQH
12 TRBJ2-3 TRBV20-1 SARLGGGTDTQY
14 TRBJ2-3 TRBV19 ASTPGLAGGADTQY
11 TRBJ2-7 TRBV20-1 SAGKRADYEQY
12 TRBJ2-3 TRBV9 ASSGGGSTDTQY
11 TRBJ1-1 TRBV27 AVVGGGRTEAF
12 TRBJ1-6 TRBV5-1 ASSPGTTNSPLH
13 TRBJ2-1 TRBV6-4 ASSDSMASGDEQF
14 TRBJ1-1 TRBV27 ASSPRTGGLNTEAF
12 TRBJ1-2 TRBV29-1 SVELTTGPYGYT
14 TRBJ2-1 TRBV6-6 ASSYEAENPYNEQF
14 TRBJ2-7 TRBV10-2 ASSDWTGIGSGEQY
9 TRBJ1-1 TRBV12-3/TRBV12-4 ASRKNTEAF
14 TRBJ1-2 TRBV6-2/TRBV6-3 ASSYASDRGGYGYT
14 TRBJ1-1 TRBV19 ASRVGSTGINTEAF
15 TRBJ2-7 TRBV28 ASSSRWMTSYNDEQY
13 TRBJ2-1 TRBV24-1 ATSGQGQGGPEQF
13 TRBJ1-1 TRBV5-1 ASSWTDRANTEAF
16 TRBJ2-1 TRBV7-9 ASSSSLTSGSSYNEQF
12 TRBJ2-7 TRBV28 ASSLGGTAYEQY
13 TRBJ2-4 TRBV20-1 SASWGQLAKNIQY
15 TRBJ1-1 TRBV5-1 ASSLTGGEYDGAEAF
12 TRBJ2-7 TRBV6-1 ASSEAYGIGVAF
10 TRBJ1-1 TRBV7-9 ASSPHGSEAF
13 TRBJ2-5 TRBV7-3 ASSFASGGQETQY
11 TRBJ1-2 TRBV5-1 ASSLDGANGYT
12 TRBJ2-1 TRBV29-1 SVETGTSYNEQF
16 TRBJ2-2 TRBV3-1 ASSQVIPRQGWTGELF
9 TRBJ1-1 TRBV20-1 SASEGQEAF
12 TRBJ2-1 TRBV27 ASSFKREGNEQF
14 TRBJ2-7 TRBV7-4 ASSWGRNFDSYEQY
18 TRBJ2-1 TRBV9 ASSVGIGTSAAGAYNEQF
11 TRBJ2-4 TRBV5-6 ASNRGAENIQY
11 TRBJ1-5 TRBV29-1 SVSEDRNQPQH
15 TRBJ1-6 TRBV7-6 ASSSAGQTSYNSPLH